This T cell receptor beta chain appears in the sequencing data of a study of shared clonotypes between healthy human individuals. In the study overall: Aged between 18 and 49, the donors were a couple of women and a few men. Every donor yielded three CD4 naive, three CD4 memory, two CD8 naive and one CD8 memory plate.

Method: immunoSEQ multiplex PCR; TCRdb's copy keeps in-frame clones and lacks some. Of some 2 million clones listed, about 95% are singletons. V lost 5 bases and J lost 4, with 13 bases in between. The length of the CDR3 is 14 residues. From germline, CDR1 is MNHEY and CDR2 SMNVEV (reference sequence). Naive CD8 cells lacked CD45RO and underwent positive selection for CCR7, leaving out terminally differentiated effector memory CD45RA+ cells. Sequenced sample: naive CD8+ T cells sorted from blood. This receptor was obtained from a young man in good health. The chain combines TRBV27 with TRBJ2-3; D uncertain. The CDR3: CASSMTSGPDTQYF. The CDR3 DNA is TGTGCCAGCAGTATGACATCGGGCCCAGATACGCAGTATTTT.